These 17 T cell receptor beta chains were all obtained from the same sample, sequenced in a study of beta chain features in type 1 diabetes. What was sequenced were expressed TCRB transcripts, since all of the isolated RNA had been reverse transcribed. Only in-frame clones appear in the TCRdb table, and some are missing; sequencing was by immunoSEQ multiplex PCR. The sample lists 300,000 to 400,000 clones; over 9% were seen once. General study results and limits: Across all four CD4+ subsets, people with type 1 diabetes showed modestly shorter TCRB CDR3s.

For these TCRs, the target antigens are not known. Sequenced sample: central memory CD4+ T cells from blood. Receptors originate from a man aged 25 to 40 with type 1 diabetes.

This rearrangement joins TRBV10-3 to TRBJ1-5; 9 bases line up with TRBD1. Germline CDR1 reads ENHRY; CDR2 reads SYGVKD. The V and J ends lost 0 bases and 6 bases, in that order; junction bases with no gene match: 6. CDR3 length: 16 residues. Here the CDR3 DNA reads TGTGCCATCAGTGAGTCGGGTACAGGGGGCGTTCAGCCCCAGCATTTT. Its translation: CAISESGTGGVQPQHF.

This chain uses TRBV10-3 with TRBJ2-1, with TRBD2 matching 12 bases. The V gene end was trimmed by 2 bases and the J gene end by 9 bases; junction bases not matched to a gene: 8. This CDR3 has 16 residues. Looked up from germline, CDR1 is ENHRY and CDR2 is SYGVKD. In DNA form, the CDR3 reads TGTGCCATCAGTGAGCCTAGCGGGAGGGCCAACAGTGAGCAGTTCTTC. It is translated as CAISEPSGRANSEQFF.

This clone was seen only a few times. The chain is built from TRBV6-1 and TRBJ2-7, with 7 nucleotides matching TRBD1. V lost 4 bases to trimming and J lost 6 bases; unmatched junction nucleotides: 3. Germline loops: CDR1 MNHNS, CDR2 SASEGT. The CDR3 consists of 12 residues. CDR3 loop: CASSVHRGEQYF. The CDR3 DNA is TGTGCCAGCAGTGTCCACAGGGGCGAGCAGTACTTC.

This clone was seen a few times. CDR3 sequence: CASSAMGNSNQPQHF. The CDR3 coding sequence is TGCGCCAGCAGCGCGATGGGGAATAGCAATCAGCCCCAGCATTTT. The rearrangement links TRBV5-1 to TRBJ1-5; D unresolved. The CDR3 has 15 residues. CDR1 SGHRS and CDR2 YFSETQ come from the germline V gene. Between the trimmed V and J ends, which lost 4 bases and 0 bases, there was a span of 11 bases.

Only a few counts were recorded for this clone. V gene TRBV5-1 combines with J gene TRBJ1-1, with D uncertain. V lost 1 base, J lost 7 bases, and 8 bases lay in between. Germline CDR1 and CDR2: SGHRS and YFSETQ. This CDR3 is built from 12 residues. The CDR3: CASSLNWREAFF. CDR3 DNA: TGCGCCAGCAGCTTGAACTGGCGTGAAGCTTTCTTT. Full variable domain (outside the CDR3, taken from reference TRBV5-1 and TRBJ1-1): KAGVTQTPRYLIKTRGQQVTLSCSPISGHRSVSWYQQTPGQGLQFLFEYFSETQRNKGNFPGRFSGRQFSNSRSEMNVSTLELGDSALYLCASSLNWREAFFGQGTRLTVV.

In its sample, this clone was seen a few times. CDR3 protein: CASSFGSHGGDEQFF. DNA for the CDR3: TGTGCCAGCAGCTTCGGGAGCCATGGAGGGGATGAGCAGTTCTTC. The chain combines TRBV6-5 with TRBJ2-1, with TRBD2 as a possible D gene (6 bases). V was pared by 6 bases and J by 8 bases, with 20 bases between. The CDR3 covers 15 residues. Germline CDR1 MNHEY, CDR2 SVGAGI.

This chain uses TRBV28 with TRBJ1-4; D remains ambiguous. The V gene lost 1 base and the J gene lost 7 bases, with 7 bases spanning the gap. From germline, CDR1 is MDHEN and CDR2 SYDVKM. There are 13 residues in the CDR3. The CDR3 bases are TGTGCCAGCAGTTTATCGGGGAGTGAAAAACTGTTTTTT. It yields the protein CASSLSGSEKLFF.

This clone showed up many times. The chain is built from TRBV7-3 and TRBJ1-1; a weak D match, TRBD1 (6 bases). This CDR3 has 14 amino acids. Germline V CDR1 and CDR2: SGHTA, FQGTGA. Trimming stripped 10 bases from V and 0 bases from J, with 15 bases between. In nucleotides, the CDR3 is TGTGCCACGAGCCAAGGGGGGATGAACACTGAAGCTTTCTTT. It translates to CATSQGGMNTEAFF.

This clone came up a few times. This chain uses TRBV6-5 with TRBJ1-5, with a weak D call TRBD1 (6 bases). This CDR3 is 14 amino acids long. Germline V lookup: CDR1 MNHEY, CDR2 SVGAGI. Between the trimmed V and J ends, which lost 5 bases and 5 bases, there was a span of 13 bases. The DNA of the CDR3 is TGTGCCAGCAGTGATAGGGGGTCCCATCAGCCCCAGCATTTT. The encoded protein is CASSDRGSHQPQHF.

In its sample, this clone was seen a few times. The rearrangement links TRBV15 to TRBJ2-7; D is uncertain. The CDR3 runs to 14 residues. Deletions cut 0 bases from V and 3 bases from J, with 9 bases between. Germline CDR1 LNHNV, CDR2 YYDKDF (reference sequence). The CDR3 DNA follows: TGTGCCACCAGCAGAGATAGGAACGGCTACGAGCAGTACTTC. It encodes CATSRDRNGYEQYF.

Points on this clone: This may be a read error, as it is one base from a much larger clone. This chain links TRBV7-6 with TRBJ2-3; D unclear. The CDR3 length is 12 residues. Between the trimmed V and J ends, which lost 5 bases and 2 bases, there was a span of 5 bases. Germline assignment: CDR1 SGHVS and CDR2 FNYEAQ. CDR3 coding DNA: TGTGCCAGCAGCGCCTACACAGATACGCAGTATTTT. It yields the protein CASSAYTDTQYF.

This clone was counted between two and nine times. This chain joins TRBV7-9 and TRBJ2-1; D unclear. The V end lost 5 bases, the J end lost 0 bases, and 11 bases lay between the germline ends. The CDR3 is 15 residues long. Germline assignment: CDR1 SEHNR and CDR2 FQNEAQ (reference sequence). CDR3 in amino acids: CASSPDWSSYNEQFF. CDR3 bases: TGTGCCAGCAGCCCAGACTGGAGCTCCTACAATGAGCAGTTCTTC.

The chain is built from TRBV7-8 and TRBJ1-5; D call uncertain. V gave up 6 bases and J gave up 4 bases, with 13 bases separating them. Germline lookup yields CDR1 SGHVS and CDR2 FQNEAQ. The CDR3 totals 14 residues. CDR3 sequence reads: CASRVGTLNQPQHF. The CDR3 DNA follows: TGTGCCAGCAGGGTAGGCACACTTAATCAGCCCCAGCATTTT.

This clone occurred a few times. This chain connects TRBV30 to TRBJ2-7, with D perhaps TRBD1 or TRBD2 (6 bases each). V shed 5 bases and J shed 2 bases, with 13 bases lying between them. The CDR3 contains 13 residues. Germline V CDR1 and CDR2: GTSNPN, SVGIG (reference sequence). CDR3 residues: CAWGRGPTYEQYF. In nucleotides, the CDR3 is TGTGCCTGGGGACGGGGGCCGACCTACGAGCAGTACTTC.

There are many counts of this clone. This rearrangement joins TRBV4-2 to TRBJ1-1; the D is unclear. This CDR3 has 14 residues. V lost 0 bases and J lost 1, with 6 bases in between. Germline values: CDR1 LGHNA, CDR2 YNFKEQ. The CDR3 coding sequence is TGTGCCAGCAGCCAAGATTGGGGGAACACTGAAGCTTTCTTT. Translating gives CASSQDWGNTEAFF.

The chain uses TRBV5-1 and TRBJ1-1, with D maybe TRBD1 (6 bases). CDR3 length equals 15 residues. CDR1 is SGHRS, CDR2 YFSETQ, per germline. V lost 5 bases and J lost 1, with 15 bases in between. CDR3: CASSRWTEENTEAFF. The CDR3 nucleotides read TGCGCCAGCAGTAGGTGGACAGAAGAGAACACTGAAGCTTTCTTT.

This clone was counted between two and nine times. The V call is TRBV4-3, the J call TRBJ2-5, with D possibly TRBD1 on 6 matching bases. The length of the CDR3 is 16 residues. V lost 3 bases, J lost 1 base, and 15 bases lay in between. Germline CDR1 is LGHNA and CDR2 is YSLEER. The CDR3 sequence: CASSQRGGWSQETQYF. CDR3 nucleotide sequence: TGCGCCAGCAGCCAGAGAGGGGGATGGAGCCAAGAGACCCAGTACTTC.